Below are 22 T cell receptor beta chains sequenced from a single sample in a study of T cells in Graves' hyperthyroidism and ophthalmopathy. RNA transcripts gave rise to amplified TCR beta CDR3 regions. The HTBI primer set was used in a first-round RT-PCR of the TCR CDR3. TCRdb redid the calling of the multiplex PCR reads with MiXCR, one entry per CDR3 protein. There are roughly 840,000 distinct CDR3 sequences in the sample; 38% occur only once, and about 9% lies in the top ten. Sequenced sample: blood. The receptors were gathered from a young man with Graves' hyperthyroidism.

This clonotype was picked up a small number of times. This chain uses TRBV4-1 with TRBJ2-7; D is possibly TRBD1 (5 bases). Trimming left V 1 base short and J 3 bases short, with 13 bases between. CDR1 is MGHRA and CDR2 is YSYEKL in the germline V gene. The CDR3 sequence is 15 residues long. CDR3 nucleotides: TGCGCCAGCAGCCAAGTGGACACCGTCATCTACGAGCAGTACTTC. Encoded protein: CASSQVDTVIYEQYF.

This clonotype appeared many times. The V and J genes are TRBV10-3 and TRBJ1-5; no definite D call. This CDR3 spans 15 amino acids. Trimming cost V 2 bases and J 0 bases, with 8 bases left between them. The germline V gene encodes CDR1 ENHRY and CDR2 SYGVKD. The CDR3 coding sequence is TGTGCCATCAGTGAGACATTCTATAGCAATCAGCCCCAGCATTTT. The encoded protein is CAISETFYSNQPQHF.

This clonotype has a count of ten or more. The chain carries TRBV29-1 and TRBJ2-7, with D perhaps given as TRBD1 or TRBD2 (5 bases each). Trimming shortened V by 7 bases and J by 7 bases, and 23 bases separated the two germline ends. There are 14 residues in the CDR3. Germline V gene lookup returns CDR1 SQVTM and CDR2 ANQGSEA. The CDR3 region has the DNA TGCAGCGCCCAGGGAAGAGAGGGGCCAGAAGAGCAGTACTTC. It specifies CSAQGREGPEEQYF.

This clonotype has ten or more counts. The J gene is TRBJ1-1, the V gene TRBV6-5; 7 bases are shared with TRBD1. The CDR3 runs to 15 residues. The J segment lost 2 bases and the V segment lost 5 bases, leaving 8 bases of the junction unmatched. Germline CDR1 reads MNHEY; CDR2 reads SVGAGI. The CDR3 here is CASSNRDSRNTEAFF. Here the CDR3 DNA reads TGTGCCAGCAGTAACCGGGACAGCCGAAACACTGAAGCTTTCTTT.

The genes are TRBV12-3 or TRBV12-4 and TRBJ2-6, with TRBD1 matching 7 bases. The CDR3 is made up of 15 amino acids. V shed 4 bases and J 2 bases; nucleotides not matched to a gene: 2. In DNA, the CDR3 is TGTGCCAGCAGTTACGGGACAGCTGGGGCCAACGTCCTGACTTTC. It specifies CASSYGTAGANVLTF.

This clonotype was seen just once. A read error may explain this, as a much larger clone is one base away. The chain is built from TRBV20-1 and TRBJ2-7; no reliable D call. The CDR3 extends over 12 amino acids. Germline lookup yields CDR1 DFQATT and CDR2 SNEGSKA (reference sequence). The CDR3 protein is CSARKQIYEQCF. CDR3 nucleotides: TGCAGTGCTAGAAAACAGATCTACGAGCAGTGCTTC.

The genes are TRBV7-6 and TRBJ2-5; 8 positions match TRBD2. Germline V gives CDR1 SGHVS, CDR2 FNYEAQ. The V segment lost 1 base and the J segment 3 bases; nucleotides outside the gene matches: 7. The CDR3 spans 16 residues. The CDR3 region has the DNA TGTGCCAGCAGCTTAGATTTCGGGGGGGCCGAAGAGACCCAGTACTTC. Protein: CASSLDFGGAEETQYF.

The V and J genes are TRBV6-5 and TRBJ2-7, with 9 bases matching TRBD1. The CDR3 totals 15 residues. The germline V gene has CDR1 MNHEY and CDR2 SVGAGI. V shed 0 bases, J shed 6 bases, and the junction held 6 bases outside the gene matches. The CDR3 loop reads CASSYSGTGYSEQYF. CDR3 DNA sequence: TGTGCCAGCAGTTACTCGGGGACAGGGTATTCCGAGCAGTACTTC.

In regard to this clonotype: A much bigger clone sits one base away, suggesting this may be a read error. The gene calls are TRBV2 and TRBJ2-7; a possible D gene is TRBD1 (5 bases). The V gene's germline CDR1 is SNHLY and CDR2 FYNNEI. The CDR3 runs 12 residues. CDR3 coding DNA: TGTACCAGCATAGACAGCCGCTACGAGCAGTACTTC. Protein: CTSIDSRYEQYF.

This clonotype occurred many times. The V call is TRBV25-1, the J call TRBJ2-2; 11 nucleotides agree with TRBD2. CDR1 and CDR2 from the germline V gene are MGHDK and SYGVNS. V was clipped by 1 base and J by 1 base; unmatched bases: 8. This CDR3 contains 19 residues. The CDR3 DNA is TGTGCCAGCAGTGAATCCCAGGCTAGCGGGGGGCGGAACACCGGGGAGCTGTTTTTT. Protein: CASSESQASGGRNTGELFF.

This clonotype occurred many times. J is TRBJ1-3 and V is TRBV29-1; D uncertain. V gave up 0 bases and J gave up 10 bases, with 4 bases separating them. This CDR3 is built from 10 residues. Germline-derived CDR1 and CDR2 are SQVTM and ANQGSEA. The CDR3: CSVEDQTIYF. CDR3 nucleotides: TGCAGCGTTGAAGATCAAACCATATATTTT. Filled out from reference TRBV29-1 and TRBJ1-3, the complete variable domain reads SAVISQKPSRDICQRGTSLTIQCQVDSQVTMMFWYRQQPGQSLTLIATANQGSEATYESGFVIDKFPISRPNLTFSTLTVSNMSPEDSSIYLCSVEDQTIYFGEGSWLTVV.

Turning to this clonotype: This may come from a read error, since a much larger clone is one base off. This sequence joins TRBV19 and TRBJ2-2; 9 nucleotides match TRBD1. Per germline, CDR1 LNHDA and CDR2 SQIVND (reference sequence). This CDR3 spans 16 amino acids. The CDR3 DNA reads as TGTGCCAGTAGTCTCGTCCCGGGACAGGGAATCGGGGAGCTGCTTTTT. Translating it yields CASSLVPGQGIGELLF.

To note about this clonotype: A read error may account for a junction end that differs from germline. This chain links TRBV12-3 or TRBV12-4 with TRBJ1-6; D call uncertain. The CDR3 runs to 14 residues. CDR3 sequence reads: CVSSLGGSNSPLHF. As DNA, the CDR3 is TGTGTCAGCAGTTTGGGCGGCTCTAATTCACCCCTCCACTTT.

V is TRBV20-1 and J is TRBJ1-2; D is uncertain. V lost 1 base and J 6 bases, leaving 15 bases between the germline ends. Germline CDR1 DFQATT, CDR2 SNEGSKA (reference sequence). The CDR3 covers 14 residues. CDR3 protein: CSARVARIIDGYTF. The CDR3 region has the DNA TGCAGTGCTAGAGTCGCGCGGATTATAGATGGCTACACCTTC.

The V gene is TRBV2, the J gene TRBJ2-2, with D unresolved. The CDR3 sequence is 13 residues long. V was pared by 6 bases and J by 1 base, with 6 bases between. Germline CDR1 reads SNHLY; CDR2 reads FYNNEI. CDR3 loop: CASRQLNTGELFF. Here the CDR3 DNA reads TGTGCCAGCAGGCAGCTGAACACCGGGGAGCTGTTTTTT.

The chain combines TRBV7-3 with TRBJ2-1; TRBD2 might be the D (5 bases). Germline CDR1 and CDR2: SGHTA and FQGTGA. Trimming removed 5 bases at V and 4 bases at J, with 15 bases between. There are 15 residues in the CDR3. In DNA form, the CDR3 reads TGTGCCAGCAGCCCGTCGTTAGAGCGGTACAATGAGCAGTTCTTC. Translating gives CASSPSLERYNEQFF.

The J gene is TRBJ1-1, the V gene TRBV9; 9 nucleotides line up with TRBD1. Germline V gives CDR1 SGDLS, CDR2 YYNGEE. The CDR3 totals 16 residues. The J segment lost 4 bases and the V segment lost 1 base, leaving 8 bases of the junction unmatched. The chain's CDR3 is CASSVKDRGSGTEAFF. CDR3 coding DNA: TGTGCCAGCAGCGTAAAGGACAGGGGCAGTGGCACTGAAGCTTTCTTT.

The rearrangement links TRBV6-6 to TRBJ1-1; a weak D match, TRBD1 (5 bases). Between the trimmed V and J ends, which lost 6 bases and 2 bases, there was a span of 19 bases. Per germline, CDR1 MNHNY and CDR2 SVGAGI (reference sequence). The CDR3 has 16 residues. CDR3 coding DNA: TGTGCCAGCAGACCCCATTACGGGACGGTTAACACTGAAGCTTTCTTT. It specifies CASRPHYGTVNTEAFF.

This clonotype was seen many times. V is TRBV10-2 and J is TRBJ1-5, with no clear D. V was pared by 0 bases and J by 5 bases, with 11 bases between. Germline-derived CDR1 and CDR2 are WSHSY and SAAADI. CDR3 length equals 15 residues. In DNA, the CDR3 is TGCGCCAGCAGTGAGTCGACGGTGACCGATCAGCCCCAGCATTTT. Amino acid sequence: CASSESTVTDQPQHF.

The V gene is TRBV29-1, the J gene TRBJ2-7, with no clear D. The V gene's germline CDR1 is SQVTM and CDR2 ANQGSEA. Deletions cut 4 bases from V and 0 bases from J, with 10 bases between. This CDR3 region has 13 residues. CDR3: CSVAQESSYEQYF. As DNA, the CDR3 is TGCAGCGTTGCCCAGGAGAGCTCCTACGAGCAGTACTTC.

This clonotype showed up many times. CDR3 DNA sequence: TGTGCCATCAGTGAAAAGACGGAGGTCTATGGCTACACCTTC. It encodes CAISEKTEVYGYTF. V is TRBV10-3 and J is TRBJ1-2; D remains unclear. The V end lost 3 bases, the J end lost 4 bases, and 12 bases lay between the germline ends. The CDR3 sequence is 14 residues long. Germline CDR1 ENHRY, CDR2 SYGVKD.

This clonotype was seen only a few times. V usage is TRBV6-1 and J usage is TRBJ1-2; D gene uncertain. There are 13 residues in the CDR3. Germline V CDR1 and CDR2: MNHNS, SASEGT. V was pared by 1 base and J by 3 bases, with 6 bases between. The CDR3 region is CASSEGVYYGYTF. Written as DNA, the CDR3 is TGTGCCAGCAGTGAAGGGGTGTACTATGGCTACACCTTC.